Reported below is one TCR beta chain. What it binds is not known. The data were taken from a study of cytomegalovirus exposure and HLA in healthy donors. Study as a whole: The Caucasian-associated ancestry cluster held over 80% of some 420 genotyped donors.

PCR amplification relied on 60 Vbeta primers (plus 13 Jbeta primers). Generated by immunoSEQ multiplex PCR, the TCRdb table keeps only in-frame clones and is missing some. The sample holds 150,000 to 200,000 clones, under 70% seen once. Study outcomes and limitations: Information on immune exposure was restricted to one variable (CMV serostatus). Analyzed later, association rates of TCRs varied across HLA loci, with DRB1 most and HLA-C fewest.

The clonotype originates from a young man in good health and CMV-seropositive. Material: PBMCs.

CDR3 sequence reads: CASSLSLGENTEAFF. The CDR3 DNA is TGTGCCAGCAGTTTAAGTCTCGGAGAGAACACTGAAGCTTTCTTT. The chain recombines TRBV28 with TRBJ1-1; D is unclear. This CDR3 contains 15 residues. Germline-derived CDR1 and CDR2 are MDHEN and SYDVKM. Trimming pared 2 bases from V and 1 base from J, leaving 11 bases between.